The subject of this entry is one T cell receptor (beta chain). Its antigen is unknown. The germline CDR1 and CDR2 sequences are ENHRY and SYGVKD. Trimming cost V 6 bases and J 8 bases; bases outside gene matches: 13. CDR3 length equals 15 residues. The data were produced by immunoSEQ multiplex PCR, yet TCRdb's version contains in-frame clones alone and is incomplete. The sample has about 86,000 clones, roughly nine tenths seen once. This specimen comes from a study of graft-versus-host responses after intestinal transplantation. Whole-study context: In this cohort, recipients had multivisceral, liver-intestinal, or isolated intestinal transplants. Recipients uniformly received anti-thymocyte globulin induction, followed by tacrolimus and steroids for roughly three years. General study findings and limits: Where graft-donor T cell macrochimerism was present, patients had high graft-versus-host to host-versus-graft clonal ratios in allografts.

The rearrangement uses TRBV10-3 and TRBJ2-1; 7 nucleotides match TRBD1. The sequences come from unstimulated CD4+ T cells sorted from spleen or lymph node cells, collected before transplant. This receptor was identified in a human donor who was the organ donor for an intestinal transplant. The CDR3 DNA reads TGTGCCATCAGGAAACCGGGACAGTGGGGCGATGAGCAGTTCTTC. Translated, it gives CAIRKPGQWGDEQFF.